This TCR beta chain appears in the sequencing data of a study of blood T cell repertoires in COVID-19. Whole-study context: From T cells, B-cell-depleted T cells, or PBMCs came the material, which was cDNA or gDNA.

TCRdb's copy holds only in-frame clones and misses some; the assay was immunoSEQ multiplex PCR. This table has 350,000 or so clones, more than 85% appearing once. Germline V gene data show CDR1 as MDHEN and CDR2 as SYDVKM. V trimming: 5 bases; J trimming: 0 bases; junction bases outside the gene matches: 5. The CDR3 totals 16 residues. This clone occurred once. The V gene is TRBV28, the J gene TRBJ2-1, with 9 bases fitting TRBD2. The source of this sequence is a woman in her 30s who had recovered from COVID-19. Input material: PBMCs or T cells enriched from blood (not recorded which). The CDR3 DNA is TGTGCCAGCAGTCCCTATAGCGGGAGCTCCTACAATGAGCAGTTCTTC. Its translation is CASSPYSGSSYNEQFF.